This T cell receptor (beta chain) was recovered during a study of CD8+ T cells in alopecia areata. This clone was counted once. Its antigen remains unknown. Findings and caveats of the study: Against the mouse data, patients shared TCRs less clearly, possibly for HLA reasons. Resident alphabeta T cells of normal skin are also sequenced in scalp samples. Lesional scalp, notably in alopecia totalis/universalis, had clonality above that of normal scalp.

Isolated RNA was reverse transcribed into cDNA used as the sequencing template. Method: immunoSEQ multiplex PCR; TCRdb's copy keeps in-frame clones and lacks some. The sample has around 120,000 clones; around 64% are singletons. PBMCs, the starting material, were the source of sorted CD4+ and CD8+ T cells. The CDR3 has 14 residues. V was clipped by 4 bases and J by 0 bases, with 11 bases between them. The germline CDR1 and CDR2 sequences are GTSNPN and SVGIG (reference sequence). This chain links TRBV30 with TRBJ2-3, with D perhaps matching TRBD1 or TRBD2 (6 bases each). This sequence originates from a human donor in good health. The sequenced sample was CD4+ T cells sorted from blood. The CDR3 region is CAWKGGLSTDTQYF. CDR3 coding DNA: TGTGCCTGGAAGGGGGGCCTAAGCACAGATACGCAGTATTTT.